Presented here are 32 T cell receptor beta chains from one specimen sequenced in a study of CD8 T cells in Susac syndrome. Random hexamers primed reverse transcription of 0.5 to 1 ug RNA. From the immunoSEQ multiplex PCR reads, TCRdb called clonotypes with MiXCR, one entry per CDR3 protein. The sample has about 150,000 distinct CDR3 sequences; approximately 96% are singletons. The sequencing sample was made of CD4+ T cells from PBMCs. Source of these receptors: a human donor with multiple sclerosis.

The chain is built from TRBV7-9 and TRBJ2-3; no clear D. Germline CDR1 SEHNR, CDR2 FQNEAQ (reference sequence). This CDR3 region has 14 residues. V lost 5 bases and J 8 bases, leaving 17 bases between the germline ends. The CDR3 nucleotides are TGTGCCAGCAGCGAAAGAATAGCAGAGACTACGCAGTATTTT. Translation gives CASSERIAETTQYF.

The V call is TRBV20-1, the J call TRBJ2-4; no clear D gene. Germline CDR1 reads DFQATT; CDR2 reads SNEGSKA (reference sequence). The ends were cut back, 1 base at V and 2 bases at J, with 6 bases in the middle. CDR3 size: 13 residues. The CDR3: CSARGQPKNIQYF. The CDR3 DNA reads TGCAGTGCTAGAGGGCAGCCCAAAAACATTCAGTACTTC.

The chain carries TRBV3-1 and TRBJ2-5; 16 bases match TRBD2. After removal of 0 bases from V and 5 bases from J, the junction contained 12 bases not matched to a gene. The germline CDR1 and CDR2 sequences are LGHDT and YNNKEL (reference sequence). The CDR3 has 20 residues. CDR3 nucleotide sequence: TGTGCCAGCAGCCAAGAATCGGGGACTAGCGGGAGGGCCCTCCGGGAGACCCAGTACTTC. Protein sequence: CASSQESGTSGRALRETQYF.

This clonotype was found once. J is TRBJ1-2 and V is TRBV28; D might be TRBD1 (6 bases). Looked up from germline, CDR1 is MDHEN and CDR2 is SYDVKM. V shed 6 bases and J shed 1 base, with 15 bases lying between them. The CDR3 has 15 amino acids. CDR3 region: CASRARGLDNYGYTF. CDR3 DNA sequence: TGTGCCAGCAGAGCGCGGGGGCTAGATAACTATGGCTACACCTTC.

The chain combines TRBV9 with TRBJ1-1, with TRBD1 as a possible D gene (5 bases). This CDR3 contains 14 residues. V shed 4 bases and J shed 1 base, with 11 bases lying between them. Germline values: CDR1 SGDLS, CDR2 YYNGEE. The CDR3 loop is CASSPTAQNTEAFF. The DNA of the CDR3 is TGTGCCAGCAGCCCGACAGCACAGAACACTGAAGCTTTCTTT.

The chain carries TRBV5-1 and TRBJ1-1, with D possibly being TRBD1 (5 bases). Germline CDR1 reads SGHRS; CDR2 reads YFSETQ. This CDR3 contains 12 residues. V was shortened by 5 bases and J by 7 bases, with 12 bases between the two germline ends. The CDR3 region has the DNA TGCGCCAGCAGGCTGCAGGGCCGTGAAGCTTTCTTT. It is translated as CASRLQGREAFF.

The genes are TRBV28 and TRBJ2-7; 11 bases line up with TRBD2. The CDR3 consists of 19 residues. V lost 6 bases and J lost 0; bases outside the gene matches: 16. Germline loops: CDR1 MDHEN, CDR2 SYDVKM. The CDR3 is CASRPTLGLAGGSSYEQYF. In DNA, the CDR3 is TGTGCCAGCAGACCTACCCTCGGACTAGCGGGCGGTAGCTCCTACGAGCAGTACTTC.

The chain carries TRBV7-8 and TRBJ2-1, with 7 nucleotides matching TRBD1. The CDR3 sequence is 15 residues long. The junction had 8 bases not matched to a gene; V was cut back by 2 bases and J by 7 bases. Germline-derived CDR1 and CDR2 are SGHVS and FQNEAQ. The chain's CDR3 is CASSLSGARGNEQFF. CDR3 bases: TGTGCCAGCAGCTTAAGCGGAGCCAGGGGGAATGAGCAGTTCTTC.

The V gene is TRBV6-1, the J gene TRBJ2-1; weak D call: TRBD2 (5 bases). CDR1 MNHNS and CDR2 SASEGT come from the germline V gene. The CDR3 loop spans 16 amino acids. The ends were cut back, 1 base at V and 7 bases at J, with 17 bases in the middle. In nucleotides, the CDR3 is TGTGCCAGCAGTGAAGGGGGTAGACTAAGGTGGAATGAGCAGTTCTTC. It specifies CASSEGGRLRWNEQFF.

This clonotype appeared once. The chain carries TRBV7-3 and TRBJ2-7; D may be TRBD1 (6 bases). V shed 5 bases and J shed 3 bases, with 11 bases lying between them. The germline V gene has CDR1 SGHTA and CDR2 FQGTGA. The CDR3 runs 13 residues. CDR3 DNA: TGTGCCAGCAGCCCCCCGGACAGCTACGAGCAGTACTTC. This encodes CASSPPDSYEQYF. The whole variable domain, filled in from reference TRBV7-3 and TRBJ2-7, reads GAGVSQTPSNKVTEKGKYVELRCDPISGHTALYWYRQSLGQGPEFLIYFQGTGAADDSGLPNDRFFAVRPEGSVSTLKIQRTERGDSAVYLCASSPPDSYEQYFGPGTRLTVT.

V gene TRBV5-6 combines with J gene TRBJ2-7, with D perhaps given as TRBD1 or TRBD2 (5 bases each). Germline CDR1 reads SGHDT; CDR2 reads YYEEEE. Trimming shortened V by 4 bases and J by 2 bases, and 10 bases separated the two germline ends. The CDR3 runs 13 residues. The DNA for the CDR3 is TGTGCCAGCAGCCCGGGACGAGCCTACGAGCAGTACTTC. This gives the protein CASSPGRAYEQYF.

This clonotype has just one count. The V gene is TRBV10-3, the J gene TRBJ2-3, with D uncertain. Germline-derived CDR1 and CDR2 are ENHRY and SYGVKD. V lost 11 bases and J 6 bases, leaving 6 bases between the germline ends. The CDR3 consists of 9 residues. The CDR3 DNA reads as TGTGCCCTCGGGGATACGCAGTATTTT. Protein product: CALGDTQYF.

This chain links TRBV7-9 with TRBJ1-3, with 10 bases lining up with TRBD1. V dropped 5 bases and J dropped 3; count of bases not matched to a gene: 10. In germline, CDR1 is SEHNR, CDR2 FQNEAQ (reference sequence). CDR3 size: 17 residues. Here the CDR3 DNA reads TGTGCCAGCAGCCCCTCTTCCGACAGGGGGCTTGGAAACACCATATATTTT. Its protein product is CASSPSSDRGLGNTIYF.

The chain is built from TRBV12-3 or TRBV12-4 and TRBJ1-5; D call uncertain. This CDR3 contains 15 residues. The V end lost 7 bases, the J end lost 2 bases, and 15 bases lay between the germline ends. The CDR3 loop reads CASTPGGFGNQPQHF. CDR3 DNA sequence: TGTGCCAGCACCCCCGGAGGGTTCGGCAATCAGCCCCAGCATTTT.

In this sample, this clonotype turned up once. The V call is TRBV14, the J call TRBJ2-3, with D uncertain. The CDR3 spans 12 residues. V was trimmed by 4 bases and J by 5 bases, leaving 7 bases between them. Germline CDR1 is SGHDN and CDR2 is FVKESK. The CDR3 nucleotides are TGTGCCAGCAGCCCATGGGAAGATACGCAGTATTTT. This sequence encodes CASSPWEDTQYF.

The V gene is TRBV7-3, the J gene TRBJ2-1; D possibly corresponds to TRBD2 (7 bases). The V end was cut by 5 bases, the J end by 5 bases, with 19 bases between. Germline V gene data show CDR1 as SGHTA and CDR2 as FQGTGA. There are 16 residues in the CDR3. The CDR3 loop reads CASSHPLGGGNNEQFF. The CDR3 DNA sequence: TGTGCCAGCAGCCATCCTCTAGGGGGAGGGAACAATGAGCAGTTCTTC.

The CDR3 spells CASSPPGGASTDTQYF. Here the CDR3 DNA reads TGCGCCAGCAGCCCTCCGGGGGGGGCCTCCACAGATACGCAGTATTTT. V usage is TRBV5-1 and J usage is TRBJ2-3, with 8 bases that match TRBD2. The J segment lost 2 bases and the V segment lost 4 bases, leaving 9 bases of the junction unmatched. The CDR3 has 16 residues. CDR1 and CDR2 from the germline V gene are SGHRS and YFSETQ.

This sequence joins TRBV5-1 and TRBJ1-2; TRBD1 might be the D (6 bases). V was shortened by 1 base and J by 4 bases, with 14 bases between the two germline ends. Germline CDR1 and CDR2: SGHRS and YFSETQ. CDR3 size: 15 residues. CDR3 region: CASSLQSGQPYGYTF. The CDR3 coding sequence is TGCGCCAGCAGCTTGCAGTCCGGACAGCCCTATGGCTACACCTTC.

This clonotype was detected only once. The chain uses TRBV9 and TRBJ2-7; 12 bases line up with TRBD1. V lost 4 bases, J lost 6 bases, and 5 bases stayed unmatched. The CDR3 loop spans 14 amino acids. The germline V gene encodes CDR1 SGDLS and CDR2 YYNGEE. DNA for the CDR3: TGTGCCAGCAGCTTTCGGGACAGGGGGCCCGAGCAGTACTTC. It yields the protein CASSFRDRGPEQYF.

This rearrangement joins TRBV29-1 to TRBJ1-3; D is undetermined. Trimming left V 4 bases short and J 0 bases short, with 7 bases between. The germline gives CDR1 SQVTM, CDR2 ANQGSEA. The CDR3 totals 13 residues. For the CDR3, the DNA is TGCAGCGTTGCGACTAGCTCTGGAAACACCATATATTTT. Translating it yields CSVATSSGNTIYF.

The V gene is TRBV11-2, the J gene TRBJ1-2; D remains unclear. Germline CDR1 is SGHAT and CDR2 is FQNNGV. The germline V and J ends were trimmed by 1 base and 5 bases, with 14 bases remaining between them. CDR3 size: 15 residues. CDR3 nucleotide sequence: TGTGCCAGCAGCTTAGGGGCCGGTGACCAGTATGGCTACACCTTC. It specifies CASSLGAGDQYGYTF.

The chain employs TRBV10-3 and TRBJ2-3, with D perhaps matching TRBD1 (6 bases). The germline V gene encodes CDR1 ENHRY and CDR2 SYGVKD. The CDR3 runs to 20 residues. Trimming cost V 0 bases and J 1 base, with 23 bases left between them. Written as DNA, the CDR3 is TGTGCCATCAGTGAGTCCACTCTGGACAGCGCGCACCCTGGCACAGATACGCAGTATTTT. Protein: CAISESTLDSAHPGTDTQYF.

This chain uses TRBV20-1 with TRBJ2-1; no firm D call. The CDR3 loop spans 12 amino acids. V dropped 3 bases and J dropped 4 bases, with 7 bases sitting between them. Germline V CDR1 and CDR2: DFQATT, SNEGSKA (reference sequence). The CDR3, as DNA: TGCAGTGCTAGGTTAAATTACAATGAGCAGTTCTTC. It yields the protein CSARLNYNEQFF.

The V call is TRBV30, the J call TRBJ1-2, with a weak D call TRBD1 (5 bases). The germline V and J ends were trimmed by 3 bases and 7 bases, with 9 bases remaining between them. The CDR3 is 11 residues long. Germline-derived CDR1 and CDR2 are GTSNPN and SVGIG (reference sequence). As DNA, the CDR3 is TGTGCCTGGAGCCCGAGGGGTGGCTACACCTTC. This codes for CAWSPRGGYTF.

CDR3 amino acids: CASSQDLTRISYEQYF. Here the CDR3 DNA reads TGTGCCAGCAGCCAAGATCTCACACGGATCTCCTACGAGCAGTACTTC. The V and J genes are TRBV14 and TRBJ2-7; D unclear. V was trimmed by 0 bases and J by 0 bases, leaving 12 bases between them. CDR3 size: 16 residues. The V gene's germline CDR1 is SGHDN and CDR2 FVKESK.

This chain links TRBV12-3 or TRBV12-4 with TRBJ2-5, with TRBD2 matching 8 bases. The CDR3 has 15 residues. The V segment lost 6 bases and the J segment 2 bases; nucleotides outside the gene matches: 8. The CDR3 loop is CASSPGGTPQETQYF. The CDR3, as DNA: TGTGCCAGCAGCCCGGGAGGGACCCCTCAAGAGACCCAGTACTTC.

The chain links TRBV30 to TRBJ2-2; 8 bases match TRBD2. The CDR3 loop spans 17 amino acids. Germline CDR1 GTSNPN, CDR2 SVGIG (reference sequence). V was pared by 0 bases and J by 3 bases, with 9 bases of the junction left unmatched. The CDR3 reads CAWSVLGAGVYTGELFF. CDR3 DNA: TGTGCCTGGAGTGTACTAGGAGCGGGGGTTTACACCGGGGAGCTGTTTTTT.

The rearrangement links TRBV3-1 to TRBJ2-3; 7 bases agree with TRBD2. Looked up from germline, CDR1 is LGHDT and CDR2 is YNNKEL (reference sequence). The trim removed 5 bases at V and 7 bases at J, leaving 27 bases unmatched. CDR3 length: 20 residues. The CDR3 spells CASSSFPGTTTNPQRYTQYF. CDR3 in DNA: TGTGCCAGCAGCTCCTTCCCCGGGACTACAACCAACCCGCAGCGGTATACGCAGTATTTT.

The CDR3 region has the DNA TGTGCCAGCAGTCGACAGGGATCTGGCCAGCCCCAGCATTTT. It encodes CASSRQGSGQPQHF. This chain links TRBV2 with TRBJ1-5; 7 nucleotides align to TRBD1. The V gene's germline CDR1 is SNHLY and CDR2 FYNNEI. The CDR3 has 14 residues. V was pared by 5 bases and J by 7 bases, with 8 bases of the junction left unmatched.

The chain recombines TRBV29-1 with TRBJ2-6; no firm D call. The CDR3 is 13 residues long. CDR1 and CDR2 (germline): SQVTM, ANQGSEA. V was pared by 5 bases and J by 2 bases, with 7 bases between. The CDR3 DNA reads as TGCAGCGTTTTTCCCCCTGGGGCCAACGTCCTGACTTTC. Protein product: CSVFPPGANVLTF. The complete variable domain, with remaining parts taken from reference TRBV29-1 and TRBJ2-6, reads SAVISQKPSRDICQRGTSLTIQCQVDSQVTMMFWYRQQPGQSLTLIATANQGSEATYESGFVIDKFPISRPNLTFSTLTVSNMSPEDSSIYLCSVFPPGANVLTFGAGSRLTVL.

This clonotype was seen once. The V call is TRBV28, the J call TRBJ2-3; 7 bases align to TRBD2. The germline gives CDR1 MDHEN, CDR2 SYDVKM. The CDR3 consists of 13 residues. With V trimmed by 8 bases and J by 6 bases, 8 bases remained unmatched. CDR3 amino acids: CASGGVVPDTQYF. CDR3 DNA: TGTGCCAGCGGGGGGGTAGTCCCCGATACGCAGTATTTT.

This chain links TRBV30 with TRBJ2-1; maybe TRBD1 (7 bases). Per germline, CDR1 GTSNPN and CDR2 SVGIG (reference sequence). V shed 5 bases and J shed 6 bases, with 26 bases lying between them. The CDR3 is 17 residues long. In DNA form, the CDR3 reads TGTGCCTGGCGGGACGGTGGGAGGACAGGTTCATTCAATGAGCAGTTCTTC. As protein: CAWRDGGRTGSFNEQFF.